This T cell receptor (beta chain) comes out of a study of CD8+CD57+ T cells in acquired aplastic anemia (dated by TCRdb to 2017 to 2018). Background on the whole study: DNA extracted from sorted CD4+ and CD8+ cells had a mean of about 3.3 ug, with a range of about 0.18 to 27.4 ug. Mean read counts for healthy donor samples were 10 million to 10.8 million for CD4+ cells and around 11 million for CD8+ cells. The research as a whole found: Patients and healthy controls showed no significant difference in CD8+ Simpson's diversity (P=0.060). Roughly 30 CD8+ CDR3 sequences were found to be shared between patients and controls, but these sequences appeared to be highly expressed in patients and within the immunodominant clones of the patients.

TCR beta VDJ combination and CDR3 sequence profiling used genomic DNA as the template. TCR repertoire sequencing was run on an Illumina HiSeq 2000. Concerning the study's data processing: TRBV/TRBJ rearrangement plots, CDR3 size and DJ length profiles, and Simpson's diversity index were used to evaluate the repertoires. The most abundant DNA sequence in the deep sequencing data was defined as the immunodominant clone. CDR3 amino acid sequences were screened for sharing across subjects and were compared with published repertoires and the VDJdb database. Starting from the raw public reads, TCRdb applied fastp trimming at Q25, assembled clones with MiXCR and retained in-frame beta chains. CDR3 protein duplicates are merged, each entry listing the most common genes and DNA. The V and J calls shown here were made by TCRdb, not taken from the authors' results. The sample contains around 150,000 distinct CDR3 sequences, approximately 40% of them found a single time. The ten largest clones add up to 0.8% to 1.1% of the sample.

Per the germline V gene, SQVTM is the CDR1 and ANQGSEA is the CDR2. The CDR3 runs 13 amino acids, cysteine and phenylalanine included. CDR3 DNA is the only sequence kept; it has 39 bases, read in frame from the first base. Deletion took 4 bases off V and 1 base off J, with a span of 10 bases between the germline ends. In regard to this clonotype: What antigen it recognizes has not been identified. Base quality data are lacking; no much larger clone is found one base away.

TCR repertoires of sorted CD4+ and CD8+ blood T cells from severe aplastic anemia patients and healthy subjects were deep-sequenced in the study. Ficoll-Paque density gradient centrifugation was used to isolate peripheral blood mononuclear cells. CD4+ and CD8+ T cells were sorted by FACS or magnetic beads before DNA extraction. The V gene is TRBV29-1 and the J gene is TRBJ1-1; no D segment can be confidently identified. This sequence originates from a human donor in good health. The material sequenced was sorted CD4+, CD8+, or CD8+CD57+ T cells (not recorded which) from PBMCs. CDR3 reads: CSVVARWNTEAFF. At the DNA level, the sequence is TGCAGCGTTGTCGCCAGGTGGAACACTGAAGCTTTCTTT. Outside the CDR3, residues come from the reference TRBV29-1 and TRBJ1-1 proteins, so the full variable domain is: SAVISQKPSRDICQRGTSLTIQCQVDSQVTMMFWYRQQPGQSLTLIATANQGSEATYESGFVIDKFPISRPNLTFSTLTVSNMSPEDSSIYLCSVVARWNTEAFFGQGTRLTVV.